Sequencing of this T cell receptor beta chain was carried out in a study of blood T cell repertoires in COVID-19. The wider study: Acute and convalescent COVID-19 specimens originated in the United States, Italy and Spain. PBMCs, B-cell-depleted T cells, or T cells provided the cDNA or gDNA that made up the material.

This clone has more than one count but fewer than ten. Original processing methods: Nucleated cell number was recorded as an estimate derived from reference gene primer amplification. Generated by immunoSEQ multiplex PCR, the TCRdb table keeps only in-frame clones and is missing some. V and J calls and clone size follow that table, whereas D and trimming were derived from the DNA. The table has some 330,000 clones, approximately 88% seen once; the top ten hold 4%. Germline lookup yields CDR1 MNHEY and CDR2 SVGAGI. V was shortened by 5 bases and J by 6 bases, with 7 bases between the two germline ends. The CDR3 spans 12 residues.

J is TRBJ2-2 and V is TRBV6-5, with unresolved D. The sequence came from a woman aged 50 to 60 with active or convalescent COVID-19. The sequencing input was peripheral blood. Here the CDR3 DNA reads TGTGCCAGCAGTAAACGGGCCGGGGAGCTGTTTTTT. Translation gives CASSKRAGELFF.